This is a list of T cell receptor beta chains from one sample in a study of Ad26.COV2.S vaccination and SARS-CoV-2 variants. Libraries were prepared by immunoSEQ multiplex PCR; TCRdb keeps only in-frame clonotypes and omits some of them. The sample consists of roughly 350,000 clones, 75% to 90% of them appearing once. The specimen was peripheral blood, collected in a trial of Ad26.COV2.S vaccine versus placebo. Receptors originate from a person aged 18 to 59 who received the Ad26.COV2.S COVID-19 vaccine or a placebo. Both conserved end residues are part of each CDR3. D genes are given only for firm matches. The size field is filled for only some rows; it gives once, few, many or a size class.

TRBJ1-1,TRBV7-2,13,-,-,CASSTRENTEAFF,TGTGCCAGCAGCACCCGGGAGAACACTGAAGCTTTCTTT
TRBJ1-6,TRBV6-4,13,-,-,CASRATINSPLHF,TGTGCCAGCCGGGCCACAATTAATTCACCCCTCCACTTT
TRBJ2-5,TRBV4-3,15,-,-,CASSQTDGGSETQYF,TGCGCCAGCAGCCAAACGGACGGGGGCAGCGAGACCCAGTACTTC
TRBJ2-3,TRBV6-5,14,-,-,CASTPRGPTDTQYF,TGTGCCAGCACACCCAGGGGCCCCACAGATACGCAGTATTTT
TRBJ2-7,TRBV3-1/TRBV3-2,15,-,-,CASSRSSASPYEQYF,TGTGCCAGCAGCCGTTCTTCGGCCTCGCCCTACGAGCAGTACTTC
TRBJ2-3,TRBV6-4,13,TRBD2,-,CATSGSGTDTQYF,TGTGCCACTAGCGGGAGTGGCACAGATACGCAGTATTTT
TRBJ1-4,TRBV19,13,-,-,CASTQTGAEKLFF,TGTGCCAGTACTCAGACGGGGGCTGAAAAACTGTTTTTT
TRBJ2-7,TRBV19,13,-,-,CASSWSGIDEQYF,TGTGCCAGTAGTTGGTCGGGAATTGACGAGCAGTACTTC
TRBJ1-6,TRBV7-9,15,TRBD1,-,CASSADRLYNSPLHF,TGTGCCAGCAGCGCGGACAGGTTGTATAATTCACCCCTCCACTTT
TRBJ2-7,TRBV6-1,16,-,-,CASSDGVQGPLYEQYF,TGTGCCAGCAGTGACGGAGTACAGGGTCCTTTATACGAGCAGTACTTC
TRBJ2-7,TRBV6-5,13,-,-,CASSYSQHYEQYF,TGTGCCAGCAGTTACAGCCAGCACTACGAGCAGTACTTC
TRBJ2-7,TRBV27,13,TRBD1,-,CASGGQGLYEQYF,TGTGCCAGCGGGGGACAGGGGCTCTACGAGCAGTACTTC
TRBJ2-1,TRBV24-1,15,-,-,CATSDWGRGYNEQFF,TGTGCCACCAGTGATTGGGGAAGGGGGTACAATGAGCAGTTCTTC
TRBJ2-7,TRBV24-1,15,TRBD1,once,CATSDVRQGKHEQYF,TGTGCCACCAGTGATGTAAGACAGGGGAAACACGAGCAGTACTTC
TRBJ1-4,TRBV5-1,16,-,-,CASSTGTEGVYEKLFF,TGCGCCAGCAGCACCGGGACGGAGGGGGTTTATGAAAAACTGTTTTTT
TRBJ1-2,TRBV24-1,15,TRBD1,once,CATSDPGQGTYGYTF,TGTGCCACCAGTGACCCGGGACAGGGGACGTACGGCTACACCTTC
TRBJ2-7,TRBV11-2,16,-,-,CASSLAGLGAAYEQYF,TGTGCCAGCAGCTTGGCCGGACTGGGGGCCGCCTACGAGCAGTACTTC
TRBJ2-7,TRBV5-6,15,TRBD1,-,CASSLGQGSSYEQYF,TGTGCCAGCAGCCTGGGACAGGGTAGCTCCTACGAGCAGTACTTC
TRBJ2-1,TRBV24-1,16,TRBD2,-,CATSDLRAGGPNEQFF,TGTGCCACCAGTGATTTGCGAGCGGGAGGGCCGAATGAGCAGTTCTTC
TRBJ2-3,TRBV19,16,-,-,CASSINPRGRTDTQYF,TGTGCCAGTAGTATCAACCCCAGGGGTCGGACAGATACGCAGTATTTT
TRBJ2-5,TRBV9,15,TRBD2,-,CASSGEGLAGETQYF,TGTGCCAGCAGCGGTGAGGGTCTAGCGGGAGAGACCCAGTACTTC
TRBJ2-5,TRBV7-2,14,-,-,CASSRDLNGETQYF,TGTGCCAGCAGCCGGGACCTCAACGGGGAGACCCAGTACTTC
TRBJ2-7,TRBV27,14,TRBD2,-,CASRWTSGGYEQYF,TGTGCCAGCAGGTGGACTAGCGGGGGCTACGAGCAGTACTTC
TRBJ1-1,TRBV27,14,TRBD1,once,CASRRDRWNTEAFF,TGTGCCAGCAGACGGGACAGATGGAACACTGAAGCTTTCTTT
TRBJ1-3,TRBV5-6,13,-,-,CASSFGSGNTIYF,TGTGCCAGCAGCTTTGGCTCTGGAAACACCATATATTTT
TRBJ2-1,TRBV5-1,16,TRBD2,-,CASSLAAASGSNEQFF,TGCGCCAGCAGCTTGGCCGCGGCTAGCGGGAGCAATGAGCAGTTCTTC
TRBJ2-3,TRBV7-8,16,TRBD1,-,CASSLATGQGKDTQYF,TGTGCCAGCAGCTTAGCGACGGGACAGGGGAAAGATACGCAGTATTTT
TRBJ2-6,TRBV4-3,15,-,-,CASSKEGHGANVLTF,TGCGCCAGCTCAAAAGAAGGCCATGGGGCCAACGTCCTGACTTTC
TRBJ1-2,TRBV19,12,TRBD1,-,CASSLTGAGYTF,TGTGCCAGTAGTCTTACAGGGGCTGGCTACACCTTC